These 4 T cell receptor beta chains were all obtained from the same sample, sequenced in a study of blood T cells in healthy people across ages. A second PCR, run for 7 to 11 cycles, used a sample-barcoded 5' primer plus a J-beta primer mix. Each CDR3 protein gets one entry after TCRdb re-called the 5' RACE reads with MiXCR. The sample gives over 600,000 distinct CDR3 sequences, under 25% of which show up once; 3.5% to 4% is in the top ten. The specimen was blood. These receptor sequences come from a man aged 70-80 years in good health.

V usage is TRBV6-6 and J usage is TRBJ1-4; unclear D gene. The CDR3 covers 13 residues. In germline, CDR1 is MNHNY, CDR2 SVGAGI (reference sequence). The ends were cut back, 8 bases at V and 0 bases at J, with 7 bases in the middle. CDR3: CASAETTNEKLFF. CDR3 DNA sequence: TGTGCCAGCGCTGAGACAACTAATGAAAAACTGTTTTTT.

The table lists this clonotype with a few counts. This chain joins TRBV27 and TRBJ2-5; D possibly corresponds to TRBD2 (6 bases). Germline CDR1 MNHEY, CDR2 SMNVEV (reference sequence). This CDR3 contains 15 residues. Trimming left V 5 bases short and J 2 bases short, with 15 bases between. CDR3 nucleotides: TGTGCCAGCAGTCTAACATTGGGACTGCAAGAGACCCAGTACTTC. Its protein is CASSLTLGLQETQYF.

Only a few counts were recorded for this clonotype. The gene calls are TRBV7-2 and TRBJ1-3, with D possibly being TRBD1 (5 bases). With 3 bases removed from V and 4 bases from J, the gap between germline ends came to 13 bases. Germline V gives CDR1 SGHTA, CDR2 FQGNSA. This CDR3 region has 15 residues. For the CDR3, the DNA is TGTGCCAGCAGCTTGGGGGGTATCGCCGGAAACACCATATATTTT. It encodes CASSLGGIAGNTIYF. The entire variable domain, with the rest obtained from reference TRBV7-2 and TRBJ1-3, is as follows: GAGVSQSPSNKVTEKGKDVELRCDPISGHTALYWYRQSLGQGLEFLIYFQGNSAPDKSGLPSDRFSAERTGGSVSTLTIQRTQQEDSAVYLCASSLGGIAGNTIYFGEGSWLTVV.

V is TRBV20-1 and J is TRBJ2-3, with 12 bases that match TRBD2. This CDR3 has 15 residues. V trimming: 5 bases; J trimming: 3 bases; junction bases outside the gene matches: 6. CDR1 is DFQATT, CDR2 SNEGSKA, per germline (reference sequence). The CDR3 is CSAPLTSGSTDTQYF. In nucleotides, the CDR3 is TGCAGTGCTCCGTTGACTAGCGGGAGTACAGATACGCAGTATTTT.